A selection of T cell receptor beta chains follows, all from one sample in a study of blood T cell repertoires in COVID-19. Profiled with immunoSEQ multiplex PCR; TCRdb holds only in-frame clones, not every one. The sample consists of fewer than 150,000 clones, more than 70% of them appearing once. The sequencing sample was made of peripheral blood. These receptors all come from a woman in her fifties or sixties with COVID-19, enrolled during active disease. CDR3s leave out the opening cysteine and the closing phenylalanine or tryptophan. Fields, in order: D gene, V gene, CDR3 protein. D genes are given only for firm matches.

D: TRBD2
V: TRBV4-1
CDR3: ASDRSGGAYEQF

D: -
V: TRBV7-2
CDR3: ASSLAEKTGSRGYT

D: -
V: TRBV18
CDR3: ASSESMNTEAF

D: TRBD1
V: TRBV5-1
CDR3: ASRQGTVATEAF

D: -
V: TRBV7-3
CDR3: ASSHPRDSYNSPLH

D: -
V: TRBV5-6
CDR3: ASSPGANEKLF

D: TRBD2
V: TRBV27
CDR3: ASSYPPSSGGRNEQF

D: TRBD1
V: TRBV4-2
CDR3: ASSQLTGDQPQH

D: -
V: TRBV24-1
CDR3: ATSKGARTDTQY

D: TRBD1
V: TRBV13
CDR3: ASSLSIHAQGPMNTEAF

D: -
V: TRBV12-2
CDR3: ASRLAGVGGKNEKLF

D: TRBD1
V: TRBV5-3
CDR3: AFRQGAQPQH

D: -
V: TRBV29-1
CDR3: SVPKNTEAF

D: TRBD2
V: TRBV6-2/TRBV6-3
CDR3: ASSSGRALQETQY

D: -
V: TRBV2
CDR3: ASSPRQEYQPQH

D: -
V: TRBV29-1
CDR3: SVEEFRGNTEAF

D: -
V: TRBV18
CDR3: ASSPSTLAGNNYGYT

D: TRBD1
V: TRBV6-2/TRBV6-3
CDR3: ASSYGTGVAGANVLT

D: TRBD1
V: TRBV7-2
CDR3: ASSFRTGYNSPLH

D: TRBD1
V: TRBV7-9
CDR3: ASSSLERQGAREQY

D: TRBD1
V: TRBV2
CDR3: ASNRDRGLNEKLF

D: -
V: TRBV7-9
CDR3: ASKLGGTLYEQY

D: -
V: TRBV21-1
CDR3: ASSKAGDLLLGRNQPQH

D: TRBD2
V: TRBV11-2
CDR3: ASSPELIAGYEQY

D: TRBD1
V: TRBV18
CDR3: ASSEGDRGHYGYT

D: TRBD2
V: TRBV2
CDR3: ATKPGGFNEQF

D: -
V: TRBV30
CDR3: AWSSAGARGLGYT

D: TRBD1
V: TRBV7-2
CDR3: ASTPGGAYNSPLH

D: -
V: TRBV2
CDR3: ASSEGGHEQY

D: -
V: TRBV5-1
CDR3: ASSFGLLPRAGTEAF

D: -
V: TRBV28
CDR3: ASSSQGSGYT

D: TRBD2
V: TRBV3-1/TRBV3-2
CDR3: ASSQELAGSSTQY

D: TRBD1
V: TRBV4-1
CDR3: ASSQNLQGIPEKLF

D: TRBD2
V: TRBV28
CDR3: ASSLGLAGTNEQF

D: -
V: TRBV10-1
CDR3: ASSEAGTPMNTEAF

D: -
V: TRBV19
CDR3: ALGSPGEGGADGYT

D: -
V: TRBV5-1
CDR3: ASSLDYMRGGLDTQY

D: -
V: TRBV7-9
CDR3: ASSPVDSGYEQY

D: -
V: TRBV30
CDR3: AHGRGEGNSPLH

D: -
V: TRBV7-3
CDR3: ASSPLNTGELF